The 2 T cell receptor beta chains below all came from one sample that was sequenced in a study of T cell responses to AZD1222 COVID-19 vaccine. Generated by immunoSEQ multiplex PCR, the TCRdb table keeps only in-frame clones and is missing some. The sample gives 100,000 to 150,000 clones, 90% of which show up once; approximately 7.9% is in the top ten. This specimen consisted of peripheral blood, obtained on day 0 of AZD1222 vaccination. All receptors come from an adult in good health.

The chain uses TRBV25-1 and TRBJ1-2, with 8 bases identical to TRBD1. Per the germline V gene, CDR1 is MGHDK and CDR2 is SYGVNS. The J segment lost 8 bases and the V segment lost 6 bases, leaving 8 bases of the junction unmatched. This CDR3 is 13 amino acids long. For the CDR3, the DNA is TGTGCCAGCAGGACAGGGGTGGAAGGGGGCTACACCTTC. Its protein product is CASRTGVEGGYTF.

This clone showed up just once. This chain links TRBV4-2 with TRBJ1-1; 7 bases are shared with TRBD1. Trimming at V came to 4 bases and at J to 3 bases, leaving 5 bases not matched to a gene. The CDR3 loop spans 14 amino acids. Germline CDR1 is LGHNA and CDR2 is YNFKEQ. The chain's CDR3 is CASSPGQAHTEAFF. As DNA, the CDR3 is TGTGCCAGCAGCCCAGGACAGGCCCACACTGAAGCTTTCTTT.